This record concerns one T cell receptor beta chain sequence. What it binds is not known. The sample belongs to a study of shared clonotypes between healthy human individuals. Points from the study as a whole: Four donors shared approximately 5% of their naive CD4 clonotypes.

Assay: immunoSEQ multiplex PCR; the TCRdb copy retains only in-frame clones and omits some. This sample carries roughly 1,500,000 clones, around 98% of them seen once, and the ten largest clones take roughly 0.45%. The CDR3 extends over 11 amino acids. The ends were cut back, 4 bases at V and 11 bases at J, with 9 bases in the middle. Germline V gene data show CDR1 as MDHEN and CDR2 as SYDVKM. This rearrangement joins TRBV28 to TRBJ2-1; either TRBD1 or TRBD2 may fit D (5 bases each). The material sequenced was naive CD4+ T cells sorted from blood. Subset: CD45RA+ positively selected. The sequence came from a man between 25 and 39 years old in good health. The CDR3 DNA is TGTGCCAGCAGTTACCGGGACCAGCAGTTCTTC. As protein: CASSYRDQQFF. Drawing the rest from reference TRBV28 and TRBJ2-1, the complete variable domain is DVKVTQSSRYLVKRTGEKVFLECVQDMDHENMFWYRQDPGLGLRLIYFSYDVKMKEKGDIPEGYSVSREKKERFSLILESASTNQTSMYLCASSYRDQQFFGPGTRLTVL.